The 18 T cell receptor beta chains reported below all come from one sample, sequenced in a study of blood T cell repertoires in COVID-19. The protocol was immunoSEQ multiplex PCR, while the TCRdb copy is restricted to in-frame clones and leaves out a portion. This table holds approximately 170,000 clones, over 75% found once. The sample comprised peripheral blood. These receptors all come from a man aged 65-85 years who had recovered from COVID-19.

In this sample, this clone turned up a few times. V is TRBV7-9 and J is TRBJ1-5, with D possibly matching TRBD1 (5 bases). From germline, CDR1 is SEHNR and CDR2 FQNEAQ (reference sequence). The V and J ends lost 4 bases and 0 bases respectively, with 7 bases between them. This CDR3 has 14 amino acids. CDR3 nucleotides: TGTGCCAGCAGCTCGACAGATAGCAATCAGCCCCAGCATTTT. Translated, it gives CASSSTDSNQPQHF. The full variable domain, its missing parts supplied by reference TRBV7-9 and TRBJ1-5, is DTGVSQNPRHKITKRGQNVTFRCDPISEHNRLYWYRQTLGQGPEFLTYFQNEAQLEKSRLLSDRFSAERPKGSFSTLEIQRTEQGDSAMYLCASSSTDSNQPQHFGDGTRLSIL.

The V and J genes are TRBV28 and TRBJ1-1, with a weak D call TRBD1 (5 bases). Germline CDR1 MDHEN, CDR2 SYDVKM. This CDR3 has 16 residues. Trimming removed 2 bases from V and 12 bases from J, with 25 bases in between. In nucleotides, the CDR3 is TGTGCCAGCAGTTTAATTGCAATGAAACAGGTCTCTGGGACTTTCTTT. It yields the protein CASSLIAMKQVSGTFF. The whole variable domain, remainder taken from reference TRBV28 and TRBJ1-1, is DVKVTQSSRYLVKRTGEKVFLECVQDMDHENMFWYRQDPGLGLRLIYFSYDVKMKEKGDIPEGYSVSREKKERFSLILESASTNQTSMYLCASSLIAMKQVSGTFFGQGTRLTVV.

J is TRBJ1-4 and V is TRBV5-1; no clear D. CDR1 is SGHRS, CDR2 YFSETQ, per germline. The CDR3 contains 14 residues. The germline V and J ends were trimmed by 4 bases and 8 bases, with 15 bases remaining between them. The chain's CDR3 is CASSPFNVREKLFF. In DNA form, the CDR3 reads TGCGCCAGCAGCCCCTTCAATGTCAGGGAAAAACTGTTTTTT.

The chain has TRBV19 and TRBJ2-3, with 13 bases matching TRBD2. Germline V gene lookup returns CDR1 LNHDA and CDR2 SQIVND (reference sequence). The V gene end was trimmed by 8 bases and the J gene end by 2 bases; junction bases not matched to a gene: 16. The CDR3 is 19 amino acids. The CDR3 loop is CASRKLAGGPGSSTDTQYF. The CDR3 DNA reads TGTGCCAGTCGAAAACTAGCGGGAGGGCCCGGCTCTTCCACAGATACGCAGTATTTT. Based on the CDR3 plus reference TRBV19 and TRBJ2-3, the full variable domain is DGGITQSPKYLFRKEGQNVTLSCEQNLNHDAMYWYRQDPGQGLRLIYYSQIVNDFQKGDIAEGYSVSREKKESFPLTVTSAQKNPTAFYLCASRKLAGGPGSSTDTQYFGPGTRLTVL.

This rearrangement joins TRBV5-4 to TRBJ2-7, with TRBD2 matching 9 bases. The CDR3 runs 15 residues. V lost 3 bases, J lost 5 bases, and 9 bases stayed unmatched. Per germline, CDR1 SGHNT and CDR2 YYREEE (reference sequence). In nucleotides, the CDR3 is TGTGCCAGCAGCTCAGCCGGGACTAGCAGCGACGAGCAGTACTTC. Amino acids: CASSSAGTSSDEQYF. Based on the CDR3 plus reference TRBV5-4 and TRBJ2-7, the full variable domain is ETGVTQSPTHLIKTRGQQVTLRCSSQSGHNTVSWYQQALGQGPQFIFQYYREEENGRGNFPPRFSGLQFPNYSSELNVNALELDDSALYLCASSSAGTSSDEQYFGPGTRLTVT.

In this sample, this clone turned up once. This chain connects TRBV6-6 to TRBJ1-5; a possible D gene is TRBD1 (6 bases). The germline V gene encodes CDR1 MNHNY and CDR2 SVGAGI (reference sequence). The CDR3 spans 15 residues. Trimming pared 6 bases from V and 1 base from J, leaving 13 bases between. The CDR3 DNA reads TGTGCCAGCAGAACCTCACAGGGAAGCAATCAGCCCCAGCATTTT. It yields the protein CASRTSQGSNQPQHF.

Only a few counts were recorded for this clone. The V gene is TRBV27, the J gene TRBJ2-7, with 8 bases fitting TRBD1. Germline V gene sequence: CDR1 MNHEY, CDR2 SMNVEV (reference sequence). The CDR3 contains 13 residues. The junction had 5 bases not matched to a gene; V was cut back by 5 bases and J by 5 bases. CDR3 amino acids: CASSLQTGDEQYF. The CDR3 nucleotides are TGTGCCAGCAGTCTCCAGACAGGGGACGAGCAGTACTTC.

In nucleotides, the CDR3 is TGCGCCAGCAGCTTCGCTTTAGCGGACAATGAGCAGTTCTTC. Residues: CASSFALADNEQFF. The gene calls are TRBV5-1 and TRBJ2-1, with D perhaps TRBD2 (6 bases). The CDR3 spans 14 residues. Trimming cost V 2 bases and J 5 bases, with 11 bases left between them. The germline CDR1 and CDR2 sequences are SGHRS and YFSETQ.

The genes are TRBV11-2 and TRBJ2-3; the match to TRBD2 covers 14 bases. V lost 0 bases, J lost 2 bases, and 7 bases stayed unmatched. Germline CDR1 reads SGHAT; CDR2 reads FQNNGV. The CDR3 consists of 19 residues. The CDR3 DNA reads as TGTGCCAGCAGCTTAGAGTCGGTGGGACTAGCGGGAGTCACAGATACGCAGTATTTT. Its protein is CASSLESVGLAGVTDTQYF.

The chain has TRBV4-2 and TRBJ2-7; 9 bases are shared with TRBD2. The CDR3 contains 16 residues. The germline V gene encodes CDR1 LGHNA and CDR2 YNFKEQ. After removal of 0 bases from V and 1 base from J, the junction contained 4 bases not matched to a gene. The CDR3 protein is CASSQDIAGASYEQYF. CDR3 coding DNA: TGTGCCAGCAGCCAAGATATAGCGGGAGCATCCTACGAGCAGTACTTC.

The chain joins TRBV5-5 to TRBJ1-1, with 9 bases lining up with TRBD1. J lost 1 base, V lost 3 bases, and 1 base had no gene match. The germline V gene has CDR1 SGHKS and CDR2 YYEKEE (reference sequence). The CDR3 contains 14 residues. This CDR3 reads CASSWGQGNTEAFF. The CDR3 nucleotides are TGTGCCAGCAGCTGGGGACAGGGGAACACTGAAGCTTTCTTT.

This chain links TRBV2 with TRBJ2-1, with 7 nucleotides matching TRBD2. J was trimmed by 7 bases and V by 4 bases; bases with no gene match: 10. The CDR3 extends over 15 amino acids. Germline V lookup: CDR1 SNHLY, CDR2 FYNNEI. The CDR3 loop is CASSAGTGGLNEQFF. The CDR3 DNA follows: TGTGCCAGCAGTGCGGGGACGGGAGGTCTTAATGAGCAGTTCTTC.

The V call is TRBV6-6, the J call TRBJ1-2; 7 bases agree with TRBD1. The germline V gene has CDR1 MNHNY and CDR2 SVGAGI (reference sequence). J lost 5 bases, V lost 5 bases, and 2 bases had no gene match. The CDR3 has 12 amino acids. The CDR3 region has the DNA TGTGCCAGCAGTGACAGGGATTATGGCTACACCTTC. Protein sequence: CASSDRDYGYTF.

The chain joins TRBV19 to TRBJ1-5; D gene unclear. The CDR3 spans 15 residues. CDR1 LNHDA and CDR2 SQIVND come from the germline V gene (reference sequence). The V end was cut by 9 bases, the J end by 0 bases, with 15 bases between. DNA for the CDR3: TGTGCCAGCACCCCCAGCGGTTATAGCAATCAGCCCCAGCATTTT. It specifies CASTPSGYSNQPQHF.

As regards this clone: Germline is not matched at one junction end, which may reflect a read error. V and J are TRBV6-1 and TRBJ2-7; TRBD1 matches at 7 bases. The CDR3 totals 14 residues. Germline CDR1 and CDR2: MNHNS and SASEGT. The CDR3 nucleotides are TGTGCCAGCAGAGAAGGGACAGTTGTGTACGAGCAGTACTTC. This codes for CASREGTVVYEQYF.

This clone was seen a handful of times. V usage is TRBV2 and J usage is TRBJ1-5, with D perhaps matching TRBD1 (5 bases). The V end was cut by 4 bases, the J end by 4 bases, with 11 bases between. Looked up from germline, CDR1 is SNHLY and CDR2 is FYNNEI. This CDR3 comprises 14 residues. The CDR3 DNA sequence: TGTGCCAGCAGTGTGGGGCAGAGGAATCAGCCCCAGCATTTT. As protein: CASSVGQRNQPQHF.

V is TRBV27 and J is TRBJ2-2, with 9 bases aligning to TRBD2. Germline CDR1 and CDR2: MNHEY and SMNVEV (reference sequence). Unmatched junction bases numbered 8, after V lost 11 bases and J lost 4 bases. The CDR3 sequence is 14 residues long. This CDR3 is CAAGREGRTGELFF. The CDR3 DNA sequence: TGTGCCGCGGGGCGGGAGGGACGCACCGGGGAGCTGTTTTTT.

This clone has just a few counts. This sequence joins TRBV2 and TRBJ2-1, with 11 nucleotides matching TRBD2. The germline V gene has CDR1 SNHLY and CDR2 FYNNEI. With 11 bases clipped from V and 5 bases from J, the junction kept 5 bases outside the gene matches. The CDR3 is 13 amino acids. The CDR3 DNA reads TGTGCCTGCCCGACTAGCGGGAACAATGAGCAGTTCTTC. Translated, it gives CACPTSGNNEQFF.